The rows below give T cell receptor beta chains drawn from one sample of a study of OX40 agonist ivuxolimab in advanced cancers. Produced via immunoSEQ multiplex PCR; TCRdb's table is partial and in-frame only. The sample lists tens of thousands of clones, about 80% occurring once. The starting material was CD4+ or CD8+ T cells sorted from blood, obtained in a trial of the OX40 agonist ivuxolimab. The receptors originated from an adult with an advanced solid tumor such as melanoma, head and neck, liver or kidney cancer. CDR3s include the opening cysteine and the closing phenylalanine or tryptophan. Fields, in order: J gene, V gene, clone size, D gene, CDR3 protein, CDR3 DNA. D genes are given only for firm matches. The size entry is marked missing in some rows and otherwise reads once, few, many or a size class.

TRBJ2-5,TRBV27,-,TRBD2,CASRGLAGAETQYF,TGTGCCAGCAGAGGACTAGCGGGAGCGGAGACCCAGTACTTC
TRBJ1-4,TRBV5-8,-,-,CASSLLSQATNEKLFF,TGTGCCAGCAGCTTACTCTCACAGGCCACTAATGAAAAACTGTTTTTT
TRBJ1-2,TRBV18,-,-,CASSPNGRWGYTF,TGTGCCAGCTCGCCTAATGGACGATGGGGCTACACCTTC
TRBJ2-7,TRBV27,-,-,CASSLRWAGGPEQYF,TGTGCCAGCAGTTTAAGGTGGGCTGGCGGCCCCGAGCAGTACTTC
TRBJ1-1,TRBV11-1,-,-,CASSLLNTEAFF,TGTGCCAGCAGCCTATTGAACACTGAAGCTTTCTTT
TRBJ2-5,TRBV5-4,-,-,CASSPSLQETQYF,TGTGCCAGCAGCCCCAGTCTCCAAGAGACCCAGTACTTC
TRBJ1-2,TRBV6-6,-,-,CASSYSGNYGYTF,TGTGCCAGCAGTTACTCAGGTAACTATGGCTACACCTTC
TRBJ1-4,TRBV11-2,-,-,CASSLSARATNEKLFF,TGTGCCAGCAGCTTAAGCGCGAGAGCAACTAATGAAAAACTGTTTTTT
TRBJ1-4,TRBV2,-,-,CASFRDIGREKLFF,TGTGCCAGCTTCCGGGACATTGGTAGGGAAAAACTGTTTTTT
TRBJ2-1,TRBV30,-,-,CAWSRLDYGEQFF,TGTGCCTGGAGTAGGCTAGATTACGGTGAGCAGTTCTTC
TRBJ1-6,TRBV9,-,-,CASSVGIENNSPLHF,TGTGCCAGCAGCGTAGGTATCGAAAATAATTCACCCCTCCACTTT
TRBJ1-4,TRBV2,-,TRBD1,CASKVFGTVTNEKLFF,TGTGCCAGCAAGGTGTTCGGGACAGTTACTAATGAAAAACTGTTTTTT
TRBJ2-3,TRBV5-1,-,TRBD2,CASSFLAGTDTQYF,TGCGCCAGCAGCTTCCTAGCGGGAACAGATACGCAGTATTTT
TRBJ2-3,TRBV7-3,once,TRBD2,CASSLTFLGLAGERDTQYF,TGTGCCAGCAGCTTAACATTCCTGGGACTAGCGGGAGAGAGAGATACGCAGTATTTT
TRBJ2-7,TRBV15,-,-,CATSRGISESTYEQYF,TGTGCCACCAGCAGAGGTATCTCAGAGTCAACTTACGAGCAGTACTTC
TRBJ1-2,TRBV7-9,-,-,CASSSDSYGYTF,TGTGCCAGCAGCAGTGACAGCTATGGCTACACCTTC
TRBJ2-1,TRBV4-3,-,-,CASSQDIVLGYNEQFF,TGCGCCAGCAGCCAAGATATTGTTCTGGGCTACAATGAGCAGTTCTTC
TRBJ2-3,TRBV4-1,-,TRBD2,CASSQDPSGRLSDTQYF,TGCGCCAGCAGCCAAGATCCAAGCGGGAGGCTATCCGATACGCAGTATTTT
TRBJ1-3,TRBV9,-,-,CASSVGAPGNTIYF,TGTGCCAGCAGCGTAGGAGCCCCCGGAAACACCATATATTTT
TRBJ2-2,TRBV5-1,-,-,CASSLWGGGGELFF,TGCGCCAGCAGCTTGTGGGGTGGAGGCGGGGAGCTGTTTTTT
TRBJ2-5,TRBV10-3,-,-,CAISDNPQRVQETQYF,TGTGCCATCAGTGATAATCCTCAGCGGGTACAAGAGACCCAGTACTTC
TRBJ2-7,TRBV10-3,-,TRBD1,CAISEDRTGPYEQYF,TGTGCCATCAGTGAGGATCGGACAGGGCCCTACGAGCAGTACTTC
TRBJ2-5,TRBV5-5,-,-,CASRPTGAQETQYF,TGTGCCAGCAGGCCGACAGGAGCACAAGAGACCCAGTACTTC
TRBJ1-1,TRBV27,-,-,CAWRTGPLAEAFF,TGTGCTTGGAGAACAGGGCCTCTCGCTGAAGCTTTCTTT
TRBJ1-6,TRBV19,once,TRBD1,CASSIFGQGISPLHF,TGTGCCAGTAGTATATTTGGACAGGGGATTTCACCCCTCCACTTT
TRBJ2-7,TRBV28,-,-,CASSLSFGTGSSYEQYF,TGTGCCAGCAGTTTAAGTTTCGGGACGGGGAGCTCCTACGAGCAGTACTTC